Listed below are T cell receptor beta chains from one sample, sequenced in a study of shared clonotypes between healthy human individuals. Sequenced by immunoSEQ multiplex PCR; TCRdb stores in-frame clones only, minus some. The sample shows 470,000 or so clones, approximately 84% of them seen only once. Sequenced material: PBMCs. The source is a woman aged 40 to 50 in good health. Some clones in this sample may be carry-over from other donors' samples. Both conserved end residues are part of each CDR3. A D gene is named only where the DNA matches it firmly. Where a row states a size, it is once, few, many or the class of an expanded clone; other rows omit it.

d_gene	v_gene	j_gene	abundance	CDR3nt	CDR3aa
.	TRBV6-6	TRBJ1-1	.	TGTGCCTGCAGCGTGGTGAGCACTGAAGCTTTCTTT	CACSVVSTEAFF
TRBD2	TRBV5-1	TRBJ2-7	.	TGCGCCAGCAGCTTGGGTCTAGCGGGTAACTACGAGCAGTACTTC	CASSLGLAGNYEQYF
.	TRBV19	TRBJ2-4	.	TGTGCCAGACGGGACCCTATTGATAACACCAAAAACATTCAGTACTTC	CARRDPIDNTKNIQYF
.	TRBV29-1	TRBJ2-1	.	TGCAGCGTTGAACCAGCGGCATACAATGAGCAGTTCTTC	CSVEPAAYNEQFF
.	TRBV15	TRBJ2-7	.	TGTGCCACCAGCAGATTGGGCACTTCCTACGAGCAGTACTTC	CATSRLGTSYEQYF
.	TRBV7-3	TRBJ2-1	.	TGTGCCAGCAGCTTAACTGGGGATGGGAACAATGAGCAGTTCTTC	CASSLTGDGNNEQFF
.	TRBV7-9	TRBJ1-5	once	TGTGCCAGCAGCTTAGTGGGGGGGCTCGATCAGCCCCAGCATTTT	CASSLVGGLDQPQHF
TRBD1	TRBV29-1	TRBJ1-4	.	TGCAGCGTTGATGCCCCTGGGAGGGGACAGAGGAATGAAAAACTGTTTTTT	CSVDAPGRGQRNEKLFF
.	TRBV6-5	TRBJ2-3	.	TGTGCCAGCAGTTTCTCACGTGAAGATACGCAGTATTTT	CASSFSREDTQYF
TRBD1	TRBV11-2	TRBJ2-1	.	TGTGCCAGCAGCCCCGGGACAGGGATGAATGAGCAGTTCTTC	CASSPGTGMNEQFF
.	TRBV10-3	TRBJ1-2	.	TGTGCCATCAGTGAGGTCCAGGGAACCTATGGCTACACCTTC	CAISEVQGTYGYTF
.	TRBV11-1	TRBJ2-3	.	TGTGCCAGCAGCTTAGGGCAGGGTGGCACAGATACGCAGTATTTT	CASSLGQGGTDTQYF
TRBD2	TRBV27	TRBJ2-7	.	TGTGCCACCCTAGCGGGGGCCCCCTACGAGCAGTACTTC	CATLAGAPYEQYF
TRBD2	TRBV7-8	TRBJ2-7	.	TGTGCCAGCAGCCGAAGACTAAAGCGGGAGGGCCTCTCCGAGCAGTACTTC	CASSRRLKREGLSEQYF
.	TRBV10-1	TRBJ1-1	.	TGCGCCAGCAGTGAGCCCCAGGGTGGGGGCGGGGCCGAAGCTTTCTTT	CASSEPQGGGGAEAFF
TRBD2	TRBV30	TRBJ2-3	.	TGTGCCTGGAGTACCGAACTAGCGGGAGGGGGCACAGATACGCAGTATTTT	CAWSTELAGGGTDTQYF
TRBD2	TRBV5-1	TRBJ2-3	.	TGCGCCAGCAGCCCCGGGACTAGCGGGAGCACAGATACGCAGTATTTT	CASSPGTSGSTDTQYF
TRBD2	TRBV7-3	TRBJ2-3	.	TGTGCCAGCAGCCCTGAGGTAGCGGGAGCTTTAGATACGCAGTATTTT	CASSPEVAGALDTQYF
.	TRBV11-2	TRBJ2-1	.	TGTGCCAGCAGCTTAGATAGCTTCGGCCCAAAGGGGGAGCAGTTCTTC	CASSLDSFGPKGEQFF
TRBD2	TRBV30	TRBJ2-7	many	TGTGCCTGGAGTGCCGCTGCAGGGTGGGGACTAGCGGGAATAACCTACGAGCAGTACTTC	CAWSAAAGWGLAGITYEQYF
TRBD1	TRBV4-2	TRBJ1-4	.	TGTGCCAGCAGCCAAGGACAGGGGTGGGTTGCAACTAATGAAAAACTGTTTTTT	CASSQGQGWVATNEKLFF
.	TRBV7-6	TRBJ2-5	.	TGTGCCAGCAGCTTAGATCACGGGAGAGAGACCCAGTACTTC	CASSLDHGRETQYF
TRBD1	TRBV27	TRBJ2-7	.	TGTGCCAGCAGTACCTACCCCCGGGACAGCTACGAGCAGTACTTC	CASSTYPRDSYEQYF
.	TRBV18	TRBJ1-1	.	TGTGCCAGCTCACCACCGGGAGAGGGGACTGAAGCTTTCTTT	CASSPPGEGTEAFF
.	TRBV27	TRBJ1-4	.	TGTGCCAGCAGTTTACGAGTTAATGAAAAACTGTTTTTT	CASSLRVNEKLFF
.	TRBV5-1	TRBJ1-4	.	TGCGCCAGCAGCTTGGTTCAGGCAACTAATGAAAAACTGTTTTTT	CASSLVQATNEKLFF
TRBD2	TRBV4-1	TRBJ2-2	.	TGCGCCAGCAGCCCTCTAGCGGGAGTCCCCGGGGAGCTGTTTTTT	CASSPLAGVPGELFF
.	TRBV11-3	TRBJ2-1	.	TGTGCCAGCAGCTTAGGACCGACGGAGTACAATGAGCAGTTCTTC	CASSLGPTEYNEQFF
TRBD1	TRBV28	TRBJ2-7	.	TGTGCCAGCAGTTTCCCTAGGACAGGGAATCCCTACGAGCAGTACTTC	CASSFPRTGNPYEQYF
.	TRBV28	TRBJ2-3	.	TGTGCCAGCAGTTTAGTGGACTCCCCAGATACGCAGTATTTT	CASSLVDSPDTQYF
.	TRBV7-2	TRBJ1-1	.	TGTGCCAGCAGCTTACAGGGTTGGACTGAAGCTTTCTTT	CASSLQGWTEAFF
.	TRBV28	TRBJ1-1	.	TGTGCCAGCAGGGGGATGGTCCATTATATAGAAGCTTTCTTT	CASRGMVHYIEAFF
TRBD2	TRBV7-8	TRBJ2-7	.	TGTGCCAGCAGCCCGGAAGCGGGAGGGCCGTGGGAGCAGTACTTC	CASSPEAGGPWEQYF
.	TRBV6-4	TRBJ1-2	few	TGTGCCAGCAGTGAAAGGGGGGACTATGGCTACACCTTC	CASSERGDYGYTF
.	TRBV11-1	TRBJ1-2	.	TGTGCCAGCAGCCGAGACGGGAACTATGGCTACACCTTC	CASSRDGNYGYTF
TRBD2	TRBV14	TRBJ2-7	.	TGTGCCAGCAGCCGGAGCGGGAGGGCAACCTACGAGCAGTACTTC	CASSRSGRATYEQYF
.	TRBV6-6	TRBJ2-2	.	TGTGCCAGCAGTTACGGCGAAACCGGGGAGCTGTTTTTT	CASSYGETGELFF